A single sample is the source of the 26 T cell receptor beta chains below, sequenced in a study of regulatory T cells in long-lasting Graves disease. The TCR beta library used iRepertoire HTBI primers with Arm-PCR amplification of CDR3. TCRdb called the multiplex PCR reads again in MiXCR, with one record for every CDR3 protein. The sample has about 540,000 distinct CDR3 sequences, roughly 12% seen once. Time point given: newly diagnosed GD, antithyroid drugs for less than 3 months. Extracted PBMC RNA gave rise to the TCR library. These sequences were also reported in another study, on T cells in Graves' hyperthyroidism and ophthalmopathy.

The sequences come from peripheral blood mononuclear cells (PBMCs), collected at new diagnosis, from a patient treated with antithyroid drugs. The receptor source for this set is a man aged 25 to 40 with Graves disease.

This clonotype occurred many times. The chain links TRBV19 to TRBJ1-1; weak D call: TRBD1 (5 bases). The germline V and J ends were trimmed by 3 bases and 4 bases, with 18 bases remaining between them. The CDR3 contains 16 residues. CDR1 and CDR2 from the germline V gene are LNHDA and SQIVND (reference sequence). The CDR3 DNA is TGTGCCAGTAGTATCAAGGGGTACCCCCGAGGCACTGAAGCTTTCTTT. It encodes CASSIKGYPRGTEAFF.

This clonotype was seen only a few times. This chain uses TRBV13 with TRBJ2-6, with TRBD2 identical over 10 bases. Per germline, CDR1 PRHDT and CDR2 FYEKMQ (reference sequence). The CDR3 extends over 18 amino acids. Trimming took 5 bases from V and 0 from J; bases not matched to a gene: 7. Here the CDR3 reads CASSQGLAPISGANVLTF. The CDR3, as DNA: TGTGCCAGCAGCCAGGGACTAGCGCCCATCTCTGGGGCCAACGTCCTGACTTTC.

This clonotype occurred a few times. The chain combines TRBV11-2 with TRBJ2-6; no firm D call. V lost 6 bases and J 0 bases, leaving 18 bases between the germline ends. CDR3 size: 18 residues. CDR1 SGHAT and CDR2 FQNNGV come from the germline V gene. The CDR3 loop reads CASRRTFVNSSGANVLTF. Here the CDR3 DNA reads TGTGCCAGCAGACGAACGTTCGTAAACAGCTCTGGGGCCAACGTCCTGACTTTC. Full variable domain (rest looked up from reference TRBV11-2 and TRBJ2-6): EAGVAQSPRYKIIEKRQSVAFWCNPISGHATLYWYQQILGQGPKLLIQFQNNGVVDDSQLPKDRFSAERLKGVDSTLKIQPAKLEDSAVYLCASRRTFVNSSGANVLTFGAGSRLTVL.

The sample holds many counts of this clonotype. This CDR3 is missing its conserved last phenylalanine or tryptophan, likely due to a read error. The CDR3 DNA sequence: TGTGCCAGCAGTGCAAGGGTCTTGCGGAACACTGAAGCTTTCCTT. Residues: CASSARVLRNTEAFL. The chain couples TRBV12-3 or TRBV12-4 to TRBJ1-1, with no clear D. V lost 5 bases, J lost 1 base, and 14 bases lay in between. This CDR3 spans 15 amino acids.

In the case of this clonotype: Since a much larger clone is just one base distant, this may be a read error. The rearrangement uses TRBV11-2 and TRBJ2-7, with D possibly matching TRBD2 (5 bases). The CDR3 loop spans 14 amino acids. Germline CDR1 is SGHAT and CDR2 is FQNNGV. Trimming removed 5 bases from V and 3 bases from J, with 14 bases in between. The CDR3 here is CASSPRRGNYEQYF. CDR3 nucleotides: TGTGCCAGCAGCCCCCGACGGGGAAACTACGAGCAGTACTTC.

This clonotype occurred many times. J is TRBJ1-1 and V is TRBV11-2; 7 bases match TRBD1. CDR1 SGHAT and CDR2 FQNNGV come from the germline V gene. The CDR3 has 15 amino acids. V shed 5 bases and J 4 bases; nucleotides not matched to a gene: 10. The CDR3 region is CASSPLTGRVTEAFF. DNA of the CDR3: TGTGCCAGCAGCCCCTTGACAGGGCGCGTCACTGAAGCTTTCTTT.

In its sample, this clonotype was seen many times. The genes are TRBV5-1 and TRBJ2-2; TRBD1 aligns across 11 bases. CDR1 SGHRS and CDR2 YFSETQ come from the germline V gene. The CDR3 has 15 residues. Trimming took 4 bases from V and 4 from J; bases not matched to a gene: 3. The CDR3 region has the DNA TGCGCCAGCAGCGCGGGGACAGGGGGCACCGGGGAGCTGTTTTTT. This sequence encodes CASSAGTGGTGELFF.

Ten or more counts support this clonotype. The chain carries TRBV28 and TRBJ1-5; 8 nucleotides agree with TRBD1. V shed 3 bases and J 2 bases; nucleotides not matched to a gene: 6. CDR1 is MDHEN, CDR2 SYDVKM, per germline. The CDR3 loop spans 16 amino acids. In nucleotides, the CDR3 is TGTGCCAGCAGTTTGGGACAGGCTAGGGGCAATCAGCCCCAGCATTTT. Its protein product is CASSLGQARGNQPQHF.

This clonotype has a count of ten or more. The chain joins TRBV5-1 to TRBJ2-1; TRBD1 matches 8 bases. Germline V CDR1 and CDR2: SGHRS, YFSETQ. This CDR3 region has 19 residues. Trimming removed 4 bases from V and 0 bases from J; junction bases left unmatched: 15. The CDR3 bases are TGCGCCAGCAGCGCCACCGGGACAGGAGGATCTAGCTCCTACAATGAGCAGTTCTTC. This encodes CASSATGTGGSSSYNEQFF. Together with reference TRBV5-1 and TRBJ2-1, the CDR3 gives the full variable domain: KAGVTQTPRYLIKTRGQQVTLSCSPISGHRSVSWYQQTPGQGLQFLFEYFSETQRNKGNFPGRFSGRQFSNSRSEMNVSTLELGDSALYLCASSATGTGGSSSYNEQFFGPGTRLTVL.

This clonotype was detected a few times. J is TRBJ2-6 and V is TRBV29-1; D uncertain. CDR1 and CDR2 (germline): SQVTM, ANQGSEA. V lost 4 bases and J lost 0, with 10 bases in between. CDR3 length: 15 residues. The chain's CDR3 is CSVGSHSSGANVLTF. The CDR3 coding sequence is TGCAGCGTTGGGTCCCACTCCTCTGGGGCCAACGTCCTGACTTTC.

Ten or more counts support this clonotype. The V call is TRBV29-1, the J call TRBJ2-5; a possible D gene is TRBD1 (6 bases). V was cut by 6 bases and J by 2 bases, with 13 bases left in between. The CDR3 sequence is 13 residues long. Germline V gene data show CDR1 as SQVTM and CDR2 as ANQGSEA. The CDR3 coding sequence is TGCAGCGTAGTACCGGACAGTCAAGAGACCCAGTACTTC. Encoded protein: CSVVPDSQETQYF.

This clonotype has a count of ten or more. This rearrangement joins TRBV6-2 or TRBV6-3 to TRBJ1-5; TRBD1 matches 7 bases. CDR3 length: 15 amino acids. Germline V gene data show CDR1 as MNHEY and CDR2 as SVGEGT. Losses at the gene ends were 7 bases for V and 0 bases for J; bases not matched to a gene: 6. CDR3 bases: TGTGCCAGCACCAAGACAGGGAATAGCAATCAGCCCCAGCATTTT. Its translation is CASTKTGNSNQPQHF.

The DNA for the CDR3 is TGCAGCGTTGTTCGGGTTGCAGATACGCAGTATTTT. Translating gives CSVVRVADTQYF. The V and J genes are TRBV29-1 and TRBJ2-3; D call uncertain. V was shortened by 4 bases and J by 4 bases, with 9 bases between the two germline ends. Per the germline V gene, CDR1 is SQVTM and CDR2 is ANQGSEA. This CDR3 has 12 amino acids.

The chain uses TRBV10-1 and TRBJ2-3, with TRBD2 identical over 12 bases. CDR3 length: 16 amino acids. V was pared by 2 bases and J by 4 bases, with 4 bases of the junction left unmatched. Looked up from germline, CDR1 is WNHNN and CDR2 is SYGVQD (reference sequence). In DNA form, the CDR3 reads TGCGCCAGCAGTGAGACGACTAGCGGGAGCTCAGATACGCAGTATTTT. The encoded protein is CASSETTSGSSDTQYF.

This clonotype was counted at least ten times. This sequence joins TRBV12-3 or TRBV12-4 and TRBJ2-2; D perhaps matches TRBD1 (5 bases). This CDR3 is built from 14 residues. The V end lost 2 bases, the J end lost 5 bases, and 9 bases lay between the germline ends. CDR3 amino acids: CASSLSQGTGELFF. CDR3 coding DNA: TGTGCCAGCAGTTTAAGCCAGGGAACCGGGGAGCTGTTTTTT.

This clonotype was detected a few times. The rearrangement uses TRBV9 and TRBJ2-6; a weak D match, TRBD1 (6 bases). Per the germline V gene, CDR1 is SGDLS and CDR2 is YYNGEE. V gave up 3 bases and J gave up 2 bases, with 9 bases separating them. This CDR3 is built from 15 residues. CDR3 sequence (DNA): TGTGCCAGCAGCGGCAGGGGACCTGGGGCCAACGTCCTGACTTTC. Translated: CASSGRGPGANVLTF. Full variable domain (outside the CDR3, taken from reference TRBV9 and TRBJ2-6): DSGVTQTPKHLITATGQRVTLRCSPRSGDLSVYWYQQSLDQGLQFLIQYYNGEERAKGNILERFSAQQFPDLHSELNLSSLELGDSALYFCASSGRGPGANVLTFGAGSRLTVL.

In its sample, this clonotype was seen many times. V is TRBV2 and J is TRBJ2-3; D unclear. Germline CDR1 is SNHLY and CDR2 is FYNNEI. The CDR3 runs to 11 residues. Trimming removed 7 bases from V and 4 bases from J, with 6 bases in between. This chain's CDR3 is CASMTSDTQYF. The CDR3 region has the DNA TGTGCCAGCATGACCTCAGATACGCAGTATTTT.

This clonotype was observed many times. The V and J genes are TRBV6-1 and TRBJ2-7; 7 nucleotides align to TRBD2. Unmatched junction bases numbered 10, after V lost 6 bases and J lost 5 bases. Germline V CDR1 and CDR2: MNHNS, SASEGT. The CDR3 has 14 residues. CDR3 bases: TGTGCCAGCAGGGTCGGGGCGGGAGCTCACGAGCAGTACTTC. This gives the protein CASRVGAGAHEQYF.

This clonotype was observed a handful of times. The chain couples TRBV6-2 or TRBV6-3 to TRBJ2-7; D could derive from TRBD1 or TRBD2 (7 bases each). V lost 4 bases to trimming and J lost 3 bases, with 16 bases between them. The CDR3 covers 15 residues. Germline-derived CDR1 and CDR2 are MNHEY and SVGEGT. CDR3 residues: CASSFMGGTVYEQYF. The CDR3 coding sequence is TGTGCCAGCAGTTTCATGGGAGGGACAGTCTACGAGCAGTACTTC.

This clonotype was detected a few times. The V gene is TRBV27, the J gene TRBJ1-5, with TRBD1 matching 9 bases. The V and J ends lost 5 bases and 1 base, in that order; junction bases with no gene match: 9. The CDR3 covers 17 residues. Germline CDR1 is MNHEY and CDR2 is SMNVEV (reference sequence). This CDR3 is CASSPRTGDGSNQPQHF. The DNA of the CDR3 is TGTGCCAGCAGTCCCCGGACAGGGGATGGAAGCAATCAGCCCCAGCATTTT.

Comment on this clonotype: This may arise from a read error, as a much more abundant clone is one base away. CDR3 nucleotide sequence: TGCAGTGCTGACAGGGGACCTAGGAGCTACACCTTC. Its translation: CSADRGPRSYTF. The V call is TRBV20-1, the J call TRBJ1-2, with 8 bases matching TRBD1. Germline values: CDR1 DFQATT, CDR2 SNEGSKA (reference sequence). CDR3 length: 12 amino acids. V trimming: 5 bases; J trimming: 9 bases; junction bases outside the gene matches: 8.

This clonotype appeared many times. V and J are TRBV12-3 or TRBV12-4 and TRBJ1-1; D may be TRBD1 (5 bases). This CDR3 is built from 13 residues. Trimming cost V 6 bases and J 5 bases, with 13 bases left between them. CDR3 DNA sequence: TGTGCCAGCAGCACGAGGTGGGGGACTGAAGCTTTCTTT. It translates to CASSTRWGTEAFF.

The chain has TRBV18 and TRBJ2-3; the D gene is possibly TRBD2 (5 bases). The CDR3 runs 16 residues. The V and J ends lost 4 bases and 2 bases respectively, with 16 bases between them. From germline, CDR1 is KGHSH and CDR2 LQKENI. CDR3 nucleotides: TGTGCCAGCTCACAGAACGAAGGACTCTTCACAGATACGCAGTATTTT. As protein: CASSQNEGLFTDTQYF.

This clonotype was seen repeatedly, ten times or more. The chain joins TRBV11-2 to TRBJ1-2; 12 bases match TRBD1. The CDR3 totals 15 residues. After removal of 3 bases from V and 6 bases from J, the junction contained 5 bases not matched to a gene. Per germline, CDR1 SGHAT and CDR2 FQNNGV. The CDR3 DNA reads TGTGCCAGCAGCTTCGGGACAGGGGGCGCGGATGGCTACACCTTC. Translated, it gives CASSFGTGGADGYTF.

This clonotype was observed many times. This chain joins TRBV29-1 and TRBJ2-1, with D possibly TRBD2 on 5 matching bases. Germline CDR1 is SQVTM and CDR2 is ANQGSEA. CDR3 length equals 15 residues. V gave up 0 bases and J gave up 1 base, with 10 bases separating them. In DNA form, the CDR3 reads TGCAGCGTTGAAGATCCCACGGGGTCCTACAATGAGCAGTTCTTC. Its protein is CSVEDPTGSYNEQFF.

This clonotype was recorded many times. The CDR3 bases are TGTGCCAGCAGTTTGGCACCACAAGAGACCCAGTACTTC. Translated, it gives CASSLAPQETQYF. The chain combines TRBV27 with TRBJ2-5; D uncertain. Germline V gene data show CDR1 as MNHEY and CDR2 as SMNVEV (reference sequence). The V end lost 3 bases, the J end lost 2 bases, and 7 bases lay between the germline ends. This CDR3 region has 13 residues.